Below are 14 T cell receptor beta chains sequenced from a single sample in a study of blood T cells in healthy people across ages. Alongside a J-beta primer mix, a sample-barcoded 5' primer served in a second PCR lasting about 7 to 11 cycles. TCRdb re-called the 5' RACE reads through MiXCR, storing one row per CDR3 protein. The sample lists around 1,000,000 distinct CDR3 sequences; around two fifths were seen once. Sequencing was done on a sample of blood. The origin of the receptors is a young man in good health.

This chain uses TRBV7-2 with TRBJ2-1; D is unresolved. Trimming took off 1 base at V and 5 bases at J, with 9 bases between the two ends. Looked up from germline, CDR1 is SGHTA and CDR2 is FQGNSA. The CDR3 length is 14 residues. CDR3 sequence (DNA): TGTGCCAGCAGCTTAGACTCGTTTAACAATGAGCAGTTCTTC. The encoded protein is CASSLDSFNNEQFF.

CDR3 sequence reads: CASSLVPLDRGQGYGYTF. CDR3 bases: TGTGCCAGCAGCTTAGTCCCGTTGGACAGGGGGCAAGGCTATGGCTACACCTTC. The chain is built from TRBV7-9 and TRBJ1-2; TRBD1 matches 11 bases. Germline CDR1 SEHNR, CDR2 FQNEAQ (reference sequence). The length of the CDR3 is 18 residues. V shed 1 base, J shed 4 bases, and the junction held 11 bases outside the gene matches.

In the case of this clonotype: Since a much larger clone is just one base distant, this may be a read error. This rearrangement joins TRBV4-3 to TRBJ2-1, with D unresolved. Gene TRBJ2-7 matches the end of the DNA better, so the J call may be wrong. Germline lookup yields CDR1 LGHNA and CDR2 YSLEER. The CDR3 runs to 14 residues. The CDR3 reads CASSQANRNNEQYF. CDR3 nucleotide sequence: TGCGCCAGCAGCCAAGCGAACCGCAACAATGAGCAGTACTTC.

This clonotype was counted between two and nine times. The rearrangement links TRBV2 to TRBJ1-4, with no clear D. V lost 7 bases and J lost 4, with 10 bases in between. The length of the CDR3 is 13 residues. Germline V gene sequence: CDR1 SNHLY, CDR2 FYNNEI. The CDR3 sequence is CASISGFNEKLFF. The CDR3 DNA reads TGTGCCAGCATATCTGGATTTAATGAAAAACTGTTTTTT.

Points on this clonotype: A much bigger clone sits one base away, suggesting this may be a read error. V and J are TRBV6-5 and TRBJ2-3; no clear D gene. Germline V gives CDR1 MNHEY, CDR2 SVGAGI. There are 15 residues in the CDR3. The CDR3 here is CARSYELESTDTQYF. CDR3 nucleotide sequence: TGTGCCAGAAGTTACGAGCTGGAAAGCACAGATACGCAGTATTTT.

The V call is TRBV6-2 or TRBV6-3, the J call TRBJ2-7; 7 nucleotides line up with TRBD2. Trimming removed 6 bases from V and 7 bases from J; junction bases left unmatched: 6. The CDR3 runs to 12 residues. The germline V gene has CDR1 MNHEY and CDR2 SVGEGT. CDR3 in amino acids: CASRITGGEQYF. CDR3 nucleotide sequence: TGTGCCAGCAGAATAACGGGAGGTGAGCAGTACTTC.

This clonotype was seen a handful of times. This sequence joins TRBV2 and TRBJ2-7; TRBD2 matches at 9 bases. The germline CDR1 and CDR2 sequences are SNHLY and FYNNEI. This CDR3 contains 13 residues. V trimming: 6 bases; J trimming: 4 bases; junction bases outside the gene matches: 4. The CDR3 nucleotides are TGTGCCAGCAGCCCTAGCGGGGAGTACGAGCAGTACTTC. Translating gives CASSPSGEYEQYF.

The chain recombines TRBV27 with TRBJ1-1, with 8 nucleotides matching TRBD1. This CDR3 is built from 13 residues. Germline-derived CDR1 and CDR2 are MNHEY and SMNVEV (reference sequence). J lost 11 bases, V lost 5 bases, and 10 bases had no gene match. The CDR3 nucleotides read TGTGCCAGCAGTCAAACAGGAGGGACAGGCGCTTTCTTT. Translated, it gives CASSQTGGTGAFF.

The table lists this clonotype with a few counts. Here the CDR3 reads CASSPQTGGTDTQYF. The CDR3 nucleotides read TGTGCCAGCAGCCCCCAGACAGGGGGAACGGATACGCAGTATTTT. This chain connects TRBV5-6 to TRBJ2-3; 9 bases match TRBD1. This CDR3 has 15 amino acids. The V segment lost 4 bases and the J segment 6 bases; nucleotides outside the gene matches: 9. Germline CDR1 and CDR2: SGHDT and YYEEEE.

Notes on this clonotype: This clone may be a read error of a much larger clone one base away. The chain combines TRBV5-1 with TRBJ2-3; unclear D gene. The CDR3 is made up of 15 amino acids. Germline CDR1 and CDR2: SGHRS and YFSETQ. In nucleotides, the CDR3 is TGCGCCAGCAGCTCCCGGGCACCCAGCACAGATTCGCAGTATTTT. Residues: CASSSRAPSTDSQYF.

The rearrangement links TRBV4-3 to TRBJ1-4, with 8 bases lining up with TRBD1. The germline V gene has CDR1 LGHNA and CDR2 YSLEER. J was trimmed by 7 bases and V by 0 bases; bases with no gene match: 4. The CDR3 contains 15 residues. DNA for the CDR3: TGCGCCAGCAGCCAAGATGGGGGGACAGGTGAAAAACTGTTTTTT. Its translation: CASSQDGGTGEKLFF.

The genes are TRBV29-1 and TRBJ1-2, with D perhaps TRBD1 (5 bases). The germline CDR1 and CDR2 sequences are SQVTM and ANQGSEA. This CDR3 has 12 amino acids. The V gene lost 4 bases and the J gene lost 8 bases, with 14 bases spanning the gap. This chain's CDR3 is CSVVSGGGGYTF. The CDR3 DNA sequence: TGCAGCGTTGTCTCCGGGGGAGGAGGCTACACCTTC. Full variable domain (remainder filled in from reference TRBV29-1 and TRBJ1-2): SAVISQKPSRDICQRGTSLTIQCQVDSQVTMMFWYRQQPGQSLTLIATANQGSEATYESGFVIDKFPISRPNLTFSTLTVSNMSPEDSSIYLCSVVSGGGGYTFGSGTRLTVV.

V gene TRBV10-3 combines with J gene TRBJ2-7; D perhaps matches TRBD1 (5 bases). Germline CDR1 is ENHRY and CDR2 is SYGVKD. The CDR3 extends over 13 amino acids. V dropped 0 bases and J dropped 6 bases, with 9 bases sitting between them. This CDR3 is CAISESTGTEQYF. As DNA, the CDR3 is TGTGCCATCAGTGAGTCTACAGGAACCGAGCAGTACTTC.

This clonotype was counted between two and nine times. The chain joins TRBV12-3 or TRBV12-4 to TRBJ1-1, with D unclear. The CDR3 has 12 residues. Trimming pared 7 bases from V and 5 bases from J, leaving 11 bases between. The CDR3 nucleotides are TGTGCCAGCACCCCTCGGGGTACTGAAGCTTTCTTT. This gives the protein CASTPRGTEAFF.